Listed here are 28 T cell receptor delta chains from one sample, sequenced in a study of Vδ1+ human thymocytes. Study results and caveats: In the thymus, TRG and TRD repertoires looked highly polyclonal with Gaussian CDR3 lengths.

Antigens of these TCRs are unknown. The template was reverse-transcribed extracted RNA. The CDR3 regions were amplified by multiplex PCR from V-gene primers to a constant-region primer. TCRdb re-called clones from the multiplex PCR reads via CATT. The sample contains about 53,000 delta-chain clones, approximately 15% of which appear only once. Sequencing was performed on Vdelta1+ gamma-delta thymocytes from the thymus. The subset: FACS-sorted CD3+ TCRalphabeta- TCRVdelta1+ TCRVdelta2- thymocytes. The receptor source for this set is a girl in the first two years of life who had congenital heart surgery.

About this clone itself: The limits of the CDR3 on the DNA are not certain, so only TCRdb's listed CDR3 is given. The chain recombines TRAV29/DV5 with TRDJ1; the D call in the table, TRDD3, was not verified against the DNA. Termini included, the CDR3 measures 25 amino acids. CDR1 NSMFDY and CDR2 ISSIKDK come from the germline V gene. The CDR3: CSVLLCSKRESYHEKLGDTRNKLIF.

The chain recombines TRDV1 with TRDJ1; the match to TRDD3 covers 7 bases. Germline V gene lookup returns CDR1 TSWWSYY and CDR2 QGS. V was clipped by 5 bases and J by 4 bases; unmatched bases: 19. The CDR3 length is 18 residues. The CDR3: CALGKGTTGEPSYDKLIF. DNA for the CDR3: TGTGCTCTTGGGAAGGGCACTACTGGGGAACCAAGTTACGATAAACTCATCTTT.

The chain links TRDV1 to TRDJ1; 10 nucleotides align to TRDD3. The V gene's germline CDR1 is TSWWSYY and CDR2 QGS. With V trimmed by 1 base and J by 2 bases, 7 bases remained unmatched. The CDR3 has 17 residues. This CDR3 is CALGEPSTGGSTDKLIF. Here the CDR3 DNA reads TGTGCTCTTGGGGAACCCAGTACTGGGGGATCTACCGATAAACTCATCTTT.

The gene calls are TRDV1 and TRDJ1, with 12 bases matching TRDD3. The CDR3 has 20 residues. Germline lookup yields CDR1 TSWWSYY and CDR2 QGS. After removal of 3 bases from V and 3 bases from J, the junction contained 17 bases not matched to a gene. The CDR3 region is CALGDGSPGGYEGVSDKLIF. CDR3 nucleotide sequence: TGTGCTCTTGGGGACGGTTCCCCTGGGGGATACGAAGGGGTGTCCGATAAACTCATCTTT.

The rearrangement joins TRDV1 to TRDJ1; TRDD2 matches at 7 bases. Trimming at V came to 4 bases and at J to 1 base, leaving 21 bases not matched to a gene. CDR3 length equals 20 residues. Germline-derived CDR1 and CDR2 are TSWWSYY and QGS. CDR3 coding DNA: TGTGCTCTTGGGGCGTATACACCTTCCTCCGCTCATCTAGCCACCGATAAACTCATCTTT. As protein: CALGAYTPSSAHLATDKLIF.

The chain couples TRDV1 to TRDJ1; D uncertain. Trimming removed 4 bases at V and 0 bases at J, with 21 bases between. Per the germline V gene, CDR1 is TSWWSYY and CDR2 is QGS. This CDR3 contains 18 residues. CDR3 region: CALGVLVVPKGNTDKLIF. The CDR3, as DNA: TGTGCTCTTGGGGTCCTGGTGGTTCCGAAAGGTAACACCGATAAACTCATCTTT.

This clone was seen a few times. The V call is TRDV1, the J call TRDJ1, with 7 positions matching TRDD3. The CDR3 totals 18 residues. V was clipped by 1 base and J by 1 base; unmatched bases: 12. Germline V gene lookup returns CDR1 TSWWSYY and CDR2 QGS. The CDR3 protein is CALGERNLDWGPTDKLIF. Here the CDR3 DNA reads TGTGCTCTTGGGGAACGGAACCTAGACTGGGGACCCACCGATAAACTCATCTTT.

This chain uses TRDV1 with TRDJ1; 7 nucleotides match TRDD3. Germline trimming cut 0 bases from V and 2 bases from J; bases unmatched to any gene: 12. Per the germline V gene, CDR1 is TSWWSYY and CDR2 is QGS. This CDR3 comprises 18 residues. The CDR3 DNA follows: TGTGCTCTTGGGGAACTCGGTCATCGGGCGGGGGATACCGATAAACTCATCTTT. Protein: CALGELGHRAGDTDKLIF.

This clone appeared a few times. This chain joins TRDV1 and TRDJ1; 8 bases match TRDD2. From germline, CDR1 is TSWWSYY and CDR2 QGS. V was clipped by 4 bases and J by 0 bases; unmatched bases: 25. The CDR3 spans 22 residues. This CDR3 is CALGAPSSYVRLGDRYTDKLIF. In DNA form, the CDR3 reads TGTGCTCTTGGGGCCCCGTCTTCCTACGTAAGGTTAGGGGACCGTTACACCGATAAACTCATCTTT.

The J gene is TRDJ1, the V gene TRDV3; 8 bases are shared with TRDD3. Germline lookup yields CDR1 TVYSNPD and CDR2 GDNSRS (reference sequence). There are 14 residues in the CDR3. Trimming took 5 bases from V and 0 from J; bases not matched to a gene: 8. CDR3 in DNA: TGTGCCCTTGGCTGGGGGACCTACACCGATAAACTCATCTTT. It specifies CALGWGTYTDKLIF.

This clone was detected a few times. V gene TRDV1 combines with J gene TRDJ1; 12 bases match TRDD3. The CDR3 has 21 residues. The J segment lost 0 bases and the V segment lost 0 bases, leaving 14 bases of the junction unmatched. Germline CDR1 and CDR2: TSWWSYY and QGS. The DNA for the CDR3 is TGTGCTCTTGGGGAACTTTGGGGTCTACGCTGGGGGATACGGAACACCGATAAACTCATCTTT. Translated: CALGELWGLRWGIRNTDKLIF.

This chain uses TRDV1 with TRDJ1, with D possibly TRDD3 on 5 matching bases. In germline, CDR1 is TSWWSYY, CDR2 QGS. This CDR3 region has 18 residues. Trimming shortened V by 2 bases and J by 0 bases, and 19 bases separated the two germline ends. The CDR3 DNA reads as TGTGCTCTTGGGGAAGGGGAGGTTGGAAGGGCTTACACCGATAAACTCATCTTT. Its protein is CALGEGEVGRAYTDKLIF.

The V call is TRDV1, the J call TRDJ1, with D perhaps TRDD3 (8 bases). This CDR3 contains 24 residues. V was shortened by 3 bases and J by 2 bases, with 40 bases between the two germline ends. Germline CDR1 is TSWWSYY and CDR2 is QGS. The CDR3 sequence is CALGDVPTGSILTGGCSSTDKLIF. The CDR3 DNA reads TGTGCTCTTGGGGATGTTCCTACCGGCAGCATCCTTACTGGGGGCTGCTCGAGTACCGATAAACTCATCTTT.

This clone was seen a few times. The chain carries TRDV1 and TRDJ1; 9 bases match TRDD3. Germline assignment: CDR1 TSWWSYY and CDR2 QGS. The CDR3 is 18 residues long. V was pared by 0 bases and J by 8 bases, with 16 bases of the junction left unmatched. CDR3 DNA: TGTGCTCTTGGGGAACTCACAGTGGGGGATATATGGCCCCGGAAACTCATCTTT. Protein sequence: CALGELTVGDIWPRKLIF.

The V and J genes are TRDV1 and TRDJ1, with 7 bases aligning to TRDD2. Trimming removed 2 bases from V and 0 bases from J; junction bases left unmatched: 21. Germline-derived CDR1 and CDR2 are TSWWSYY and QGS. This CDR3 is 21 amino acids long. The CDR3 here is CALGEKFLRREGETNTDKLIF. The CDR3 nucleotides read TGTGCTCTTGGGGAAAAATTCCTACGGAGAGAAGGCGAAACGAACACCGATAAACTCATCTTT.

The chain uses TRAV29/DV5 and TRDJ2; maybe TRDD3 (6 bases). CDR1 and CDR2 (germline): NSMFDY, ISSIKDK. CDR3 length: 18 amino acids. V dropped 5 bases and J dropped 7 bases, with 30 bases sitting between them. DNA for the CDR3: TGTGCAGCGTGTGGTCGGGCCCACTGGGAATCAAGGAGAGCACAACTCTTCTTT. This codes for CAACGRAHWESRRAQLFF.

The V and J genes are TRDV1 and TRDJ1, with D perhaps TRDD3 (6 bases). CDR3 length: 22 residues. Germline V gene data show CDR1 as TSWWSYY and CDR2 as QGS. Between the trimmed V and J ends, which lost 0 bases and 0 bases, there was a span of 29 bases. CDR3 amino acids: CALGELGWGRYSDNLDTDKLIF. The CDR3 DNA reads as TGTGCTCTTGGGGAACTGGGCTGGGGCAGGTATTCGGACAATTTGGACACCGATAAACTCATCTTT.

This clone was counted only a few times. The V gene is TRDV1, the J gene TRDJ1; 9 positions match TRDD3. Germline values: CDR1 TSWWSYY, CDR2 QGS. V lost 1 base and J lost 4; bases outside the gene matches: 19. The CDR3 is 20 residues long. CDR3 residues: CALGEPPTSDWGREVDKLIF. The CDR3 DNA reads as TGTGCTCTTGGGGAACCTCCTACGTCTGACTGGGGGAGAGAAGTCGATAAACTCATCTTT.

This clone was counted between two and nine times. J is TRDJ1 and V is TRDV1; 12 nucleotides align to TRDD3. The CDR3 totals 19 residues. V lost 1 base, J lost 0 bases, and 9 bases stayed unmatched. Germline V gene data show CDR1 as TSWWSYY and CDR2 as QGS. The CDR3 nucleotides are TGTGCTCTTGGGGAACCCTATGGCTGGGGGATACGGGACACCGATAAACTCATCTTT. As protein: CALGEPYGWGIRDTDKLIF.

The genes are TRDV1 and TRDJ1, with D possibly being TRDD3 (5 bases). The V and J ends lost 0 bases and 0 bases respectively, with 26 bases between them. Per the germline V gene, CDR1 is TSWWSYY and CDR2 is QGS. The CDR3 has 21 residues. CDR3 DNA sequence: TGTGCTCTTGGGGAACTAGCAGTGGGGTTGGGGAACCTAATGTACACCGATAAACTCATCTTT. Residues: CALGELAVGLGNLMYTDKLIF.

This clone was counted only a few times. The chain joins TRDV1 to TRDJ1; 8 nucleotides align to TRDD3. This CDR3 spans 18 amino acids. V lost 6 bases and J lost 9; bases outside the gene matches: 24. CDR1 is TSWWSYY and CDR2 is QGS in the germline V gene. The CDR3 is CALGVPGLGALRVGELIF. CDR3 sequence (DNA): TGTGCTCTTGGAGTACCAGGACTGGGGGCCCTCAGGGTGGGCGAACTCATCTTT.

The V and J genes are TRDV1 and TRDJ1, with TRDD3 matching over 13 bases. V shed 0 bases, J shed 0 bases, and the junction held 16 bases outside the gene matches. The CDR3 covers 22 residues. The germline gives CDR1 TSWWSYY, CDR2 QGS. CDR3 nucleotides: TGTGCTCTTGGGGAACTACTTCCTACCCCTGGTACTGGGGGATACGACACCGATAAACTCATCTTT. Amino acids: CALGELLPTPGTGGYDTDKLIF.

The table lists this clone with a few counts. The chain links TRDV1 to TRDJ1; D is possibly TRDD2 (6 bases). With 4 bases removed from V and 0 bases from J, the gap between germline ends came to 21 bases. This CDR3 is built from 18 residues. Per germline, CDR1 TSWWSYY and CDR2 QGS. The CDR3: CALGVIGLPLRYTDKLIF. CDR3 coding DNA: TGTGCTCTTGGGGTTATCGGCCTTCCCCTGCGGTACACCGATAAACTCATCTTT.

This clone was picked up a small number of times. V is TRDV1 and J is TRDJ1; TRDD3 matches 9 bases. J gave up 0 bases and V 7 bases, and 24 bases lay outside the gene matches. Germline assignment: CDR1 TSWWSYY and CDR2 QGS. CDR3 length: 21 amino acids. CDR3 in DNA: TGTGCTCTTGTTACTGAGCCCTTCTTTACTAACTGGGGGAGGTACACCGATAAACTCATCTTT. Protein product: CALVTEPFFTNWGRYTDKLIF.

This clone was counted only a few times. Within the sample, other DNA sequences also encode this same CDR3. The chain joins TRDV1 to TRDJ1, with 10 positions matching TRDD3. J lost 1 base, V lost 0 bases, and 5 bases had no gene match. Germline loops: CDR1 TSWWSYY, CDR2 QGS. The CDR3 totals 17 residues. DNA of the CDR3: TGTGCTCTTGGGGAACTTCCCGGGGGATACGGCACCGATAAACTCATCTTT. Its protein product is CALGELPGGYGTDKLIF.

The chain has TRDV1 and TRDJ1; no definite D call. V gave up 5 bases and J gave up 4 bases, with 17 bases separating them. The CDR3 spans 15 residues. Germline CDR1 reads TSWWSYY; CDR2 reads QGS. In nucleotides, the CDR3 is TGTGCTCTTGGGAACCAGAGAAGGTCAAACGATAAACTCATCTTT. It encodes CALGNQRRSNDKLIF.

This clone was counted only a few times. V is TRDV1 and J is TRDJ1, with D possibly called TRDD2 or TRDD3 (9 bases each). The CDR3 is made up of 21 amino acids. The germline gives CDR1 TSWWSYY, CDR2 QGS. Trimming pared 1 base from V and 3 bases from J, leaving 30 bases between. The CDR3 loop is CALGEPRLPTGGIPWADKLIF. The CDR3 bases are TGTGCTCTTGGGGAACCCCGCCTTCCTACGGGGGGGATACCCTGGGCCGATAAACTCATCTTT.

This clone was detected a few times. The chain joins TRDV1 to TRDJ1; the match to TRDD3 covers 11 bases. V shed 7 bases, J shed 0 bases, and the junction held 19 bases outside the gene matches. Per the germline V gene, CDR1 is TSWWSYY and CDR2 is QGS. The CDR3 sequence is 20 residues long. The CDR3 nucleotides are TGTGCTCTTGACGAGAAATTCCCGCCCCACTGGGGGATAAACACCGATAAACTCATCTTT. Translation gives CALDEKFPPHWGINTDKLIF.